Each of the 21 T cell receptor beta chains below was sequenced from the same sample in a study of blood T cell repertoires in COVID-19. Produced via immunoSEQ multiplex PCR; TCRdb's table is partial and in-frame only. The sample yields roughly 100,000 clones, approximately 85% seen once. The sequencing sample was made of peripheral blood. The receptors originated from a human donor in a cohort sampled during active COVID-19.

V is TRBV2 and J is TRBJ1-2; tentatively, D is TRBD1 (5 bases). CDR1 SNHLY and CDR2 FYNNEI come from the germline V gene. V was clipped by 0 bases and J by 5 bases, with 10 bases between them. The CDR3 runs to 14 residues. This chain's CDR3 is CASSEARRGYGYTF. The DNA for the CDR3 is TGTGCCAGCAGTGAAGCGCGGAGGGGATATGGCTACACCTTC.

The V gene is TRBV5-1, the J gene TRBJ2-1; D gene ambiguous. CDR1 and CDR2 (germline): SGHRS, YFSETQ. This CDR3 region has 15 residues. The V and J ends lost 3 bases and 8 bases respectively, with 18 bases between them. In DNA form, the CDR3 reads TGCGCCAGCAGCTCCGACTCCTCGCCCTCCGATGAGCAGTTCTTC. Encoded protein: CASSSDSSPSDEQFF.

The CDR3 region is CASERLAGTDTQYF. The CDR3 region has the DNA TGTGCCAGCGAACGCCTAGCGGGCACAGATACGCAGTATTTT. The chain couples TRBV7-9 to TRBJ2-3, with TRBD2 matching 7 bases. The V segment lost 8 bases and the J segment 1 base; nucleotides outside the gene matches: 6. The CDR3 covers 14 residues. The V gene's germline CDR1 is SEHNR and CDR2 FQNEAQ (reference sequence).

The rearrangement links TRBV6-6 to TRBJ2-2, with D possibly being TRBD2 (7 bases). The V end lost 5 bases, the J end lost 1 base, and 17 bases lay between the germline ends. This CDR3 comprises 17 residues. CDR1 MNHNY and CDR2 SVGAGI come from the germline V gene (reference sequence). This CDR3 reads CASSLGAGAKNTGELFF. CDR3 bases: TGTGCCAGCAGTCTGGGTGCGGGGGCTAAGAACACCGGGGAGCTGTTTTTT.

In DNA form, the CDR3 reads TGTGCCTGGAGTGCGGGGGGCGAGCAGTACTTC. Translating it yields CAWSAGGEQYF. V gene TRBV30 combines with J gene TRBJ2-7, with 7 bases identical to TRBD2. Per germline, CDR1 GTSNPN and CDR2 SVGIG (reference sequence). The CDR3 sequence is 11 residues long. V lost 1 base and J lost 6; bases outside the gene matches: 0.

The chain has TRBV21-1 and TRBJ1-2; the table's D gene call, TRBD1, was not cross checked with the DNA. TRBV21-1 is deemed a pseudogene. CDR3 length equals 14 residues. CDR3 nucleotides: TGTGCCAGCAGCAAGGTCGAGGGGGCGGGAGGCTACACCTTC. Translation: CASSKVEGAGGYTF.

CDR3 nucleotide sequence: TGCGCCAGCAGCCAAGGGGCTAGCGCCCGCACAGATACGCAGTATTTT. This sequence encodes CASSQGASARTDTQYF. This sequence joins TRBV4-3 and TRBJ2-3; weak D call: TRBD2 (6 bases). Trimming took off 1 base at V and 1 base at J, with 12 bases between the two ends. The CDR3 runs 16 residues. Germline CDR1 LGHNA, CDR2 YSLEER.

CDR3 amino acids: CASSYRVGGVDTQYF. The CDR3 DNA reads as TGTGCCAGCAGTTACCGGGTGGGAGGAGTCGATACGCAGTATTTT. V is TRBV6-2 or TRBV6-3 and J is TRBJ2-3, with D maybe TRBD2 (6 bases). The CDR3 consists of 15 residues. Germline V gene sequence: CDR1 MNHEY, CDR2 SVGEGT. The V gene lost 2 bases and the J gene lost 6 bases, with 15 bases spanning the gap.

CDR3 amino acids: CASSLPGTSGGGTGELFF. The CDR3 nucleotides read TGCGCCAGCAGCTTGCCCGGGACTAGCGGGGGAGGCACCGGGGAGCTGTTTTTT. The J gene is TRBJ2-2, the V gene TRBV5-1, with TRBD2 matching 14 bases. Trimming at V came to 1 base and at J to 4 bases, leaving 6 bases not matched to a gene. The CDR3 is made up of 18 amino acids. Germline assignment: CDR1 SGHRS and CDR2 YFSETQ.

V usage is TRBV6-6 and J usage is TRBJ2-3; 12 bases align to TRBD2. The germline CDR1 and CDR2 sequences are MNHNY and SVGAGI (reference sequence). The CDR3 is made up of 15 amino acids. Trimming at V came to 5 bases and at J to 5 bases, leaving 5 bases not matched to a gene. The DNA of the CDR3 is TGTGCCAGCAGTGGACTAGCGGGGTCCGGAGATACGCAGTATTTT. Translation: CASSGLAGSGDTQYF.

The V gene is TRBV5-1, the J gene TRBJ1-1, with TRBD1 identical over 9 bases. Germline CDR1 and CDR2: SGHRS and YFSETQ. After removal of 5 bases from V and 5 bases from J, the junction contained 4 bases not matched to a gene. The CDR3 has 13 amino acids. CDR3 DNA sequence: TGCGCCAGCAGGGGGACAGGGCTGACTGAAGCTTTCTTT. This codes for CASRGTGLTEAFF.

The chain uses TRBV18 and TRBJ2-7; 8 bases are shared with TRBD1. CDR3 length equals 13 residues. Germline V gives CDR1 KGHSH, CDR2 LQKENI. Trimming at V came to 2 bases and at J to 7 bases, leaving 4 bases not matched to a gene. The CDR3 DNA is TGTGCCAGCTCACCAGGACAGGGTTGGGAGCAGTACTTC. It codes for CASSPGQGWEQYF.

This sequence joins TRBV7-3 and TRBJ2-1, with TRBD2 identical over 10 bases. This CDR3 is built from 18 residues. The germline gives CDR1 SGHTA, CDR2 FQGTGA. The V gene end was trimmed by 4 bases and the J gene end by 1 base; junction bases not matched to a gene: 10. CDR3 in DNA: TGTGCCAGCAGCTCCGACACTGGACTAGCGGTTTCCTACAATGAGCAGTTCTTC. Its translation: CASSSDTGLAVSYNEQFF.

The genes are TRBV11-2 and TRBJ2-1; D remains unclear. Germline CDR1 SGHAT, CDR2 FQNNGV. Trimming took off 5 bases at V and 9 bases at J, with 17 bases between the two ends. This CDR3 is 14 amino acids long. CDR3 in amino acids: CASSPNGIEAEQFF. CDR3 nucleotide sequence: TGTGCCAGCAGCCCCAATGGAATAGAGGCTGAGCAGTTCTTC.

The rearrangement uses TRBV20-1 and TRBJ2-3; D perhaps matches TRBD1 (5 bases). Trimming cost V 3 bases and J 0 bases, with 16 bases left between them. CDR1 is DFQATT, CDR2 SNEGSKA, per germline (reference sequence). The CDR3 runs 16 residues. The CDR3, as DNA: TGCAGTGCTAGTCGTAGGGGCTACCTTAGCACAGATACGCAGTATTTT. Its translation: CSASRRGYLSTDTQYF.

The CDR3 DNA is TGTGCCAGCAGCTTAGACAGGGCCAAGAACTATGGCTACACCTTC. Translated: CASSLDRAKNYGYTF. The rearrangement uses TRBV7-8 and TRBJ1-2; D possibly corresponds to TRBD1 (6 bases). CDR3 length: 15 residues. V was pared by 1 base and J by 2 bases, with 11 bases between. Germline CDR1 reads SGHVS; CDR2 reads FQNEAQ. The variable domain in full, completed from reference TRBV7-8 and TRBJ1-2, reads GAGVSQSPRYKVAKRGQDVALRCDPISGHVSLFWYQQALGQGPEFLTYFQNEAQLDKSGLPSDRFFAERPEGSVSTLKIQRTQQEDSAVYLCASSLDRAKNYGYTFGSGTRLTVV.

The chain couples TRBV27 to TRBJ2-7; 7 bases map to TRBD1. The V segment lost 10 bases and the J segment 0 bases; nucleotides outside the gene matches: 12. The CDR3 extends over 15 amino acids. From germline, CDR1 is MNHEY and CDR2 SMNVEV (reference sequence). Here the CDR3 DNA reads TGTGCCACCAAATCGGGACAGCCTTTCTCCTACGAGCAGTACTTC. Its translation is CATKSGQPFSYEQYF.

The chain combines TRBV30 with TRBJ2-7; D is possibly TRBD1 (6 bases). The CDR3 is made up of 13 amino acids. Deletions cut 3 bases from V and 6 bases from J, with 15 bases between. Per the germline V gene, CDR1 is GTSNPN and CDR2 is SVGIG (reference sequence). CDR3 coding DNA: TGTGCCTGGAGGCCTCCAGGGGCAGGCGAGCAGTACTTC. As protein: CAWRPPGAGEQYF.

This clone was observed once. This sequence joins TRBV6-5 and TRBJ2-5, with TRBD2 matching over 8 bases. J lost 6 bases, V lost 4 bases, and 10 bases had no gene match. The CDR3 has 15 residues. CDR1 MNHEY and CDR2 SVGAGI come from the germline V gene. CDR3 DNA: TGTGCCAGCAGTTTCGTCGGGGGGGGTGGCCAGACCCAGTACTTC. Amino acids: CASSFVGGGGQTQYF.

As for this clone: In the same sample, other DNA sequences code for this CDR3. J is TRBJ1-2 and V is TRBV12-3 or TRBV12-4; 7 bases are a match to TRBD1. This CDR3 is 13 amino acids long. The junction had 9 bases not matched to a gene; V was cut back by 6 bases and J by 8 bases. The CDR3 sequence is CASRREGAGGYTF. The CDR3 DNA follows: TGTGCCAGCAGACGGGAGGGGGCGGGGGGCTACACCTTC.

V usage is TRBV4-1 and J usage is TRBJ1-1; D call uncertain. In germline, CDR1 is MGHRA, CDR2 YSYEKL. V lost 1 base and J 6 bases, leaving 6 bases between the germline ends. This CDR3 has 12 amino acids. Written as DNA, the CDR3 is TGCGCCAGCAGCCAAGGGGCCTCTGAAGCTTTCTTT. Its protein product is CASSQGASEAFF.